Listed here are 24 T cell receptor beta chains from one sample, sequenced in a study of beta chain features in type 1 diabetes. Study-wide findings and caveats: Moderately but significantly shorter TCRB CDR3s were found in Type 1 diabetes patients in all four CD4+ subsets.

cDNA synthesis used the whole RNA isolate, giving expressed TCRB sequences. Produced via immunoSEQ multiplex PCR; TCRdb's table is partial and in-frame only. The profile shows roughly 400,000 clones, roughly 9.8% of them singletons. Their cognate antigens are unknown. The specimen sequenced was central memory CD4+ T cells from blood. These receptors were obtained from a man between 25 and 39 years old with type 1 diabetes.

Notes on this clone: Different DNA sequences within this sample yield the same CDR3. CDR3 bases: TGTGCCAGCAGCTATGGGACATCTCAAGAGACCCAGTACTTC. Its protein is CASSYGTSQETQYF. The chain joins TRBV5-6 to TRBJ2-5; possible D gene TRBD1, 6 bases. This CDR3 region has 14 residues. V shed 3 bases and J shed 2 bases, with 11 bases lying between them. CDR1 and CDR2 (germline): SGHDT, YYEEEE.

DNA of the CDR3: TGTGCCAGCAGTGATGTGGTGGGACCCCCCCAGCATTTT. Translated, it gives CASSDVVGPPQHF. J is TRBJ1-5 and V is TRBV2; D possibly corresponds to TRBD1 (5 bases). The CDR3 is 13 residues long. Trimming pared 3 bases from V and 10 bases from J, leaving 13 bases between. The germline V gene has CDR1 SNHLY and CDR2 FYNNEI.

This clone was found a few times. The CDR3 DNA follows: TGTGCCTGGAGGGGGAGCGGGACTGAAGCTTTCTTT. Translation gives CAWRGSGTEAFF. The chain combines TRBV30 with TRBJ1-1; D ambiguous. Germline V gives CDR1 GTSNPN, CDR2 SVGIG (reference sequence). V was shortened by 3 bases and J by 5 bases, with 10 bases between the two germline ends. The CDR3 extends over 12 amino acids.

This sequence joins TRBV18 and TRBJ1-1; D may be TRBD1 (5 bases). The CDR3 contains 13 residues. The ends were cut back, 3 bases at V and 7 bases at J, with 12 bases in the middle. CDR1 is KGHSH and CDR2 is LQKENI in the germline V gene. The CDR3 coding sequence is TGTGCCAGCTCACCCTACACAGACAGTGAAGCTTTCTTT. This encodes CASSPYTDSEAFF.

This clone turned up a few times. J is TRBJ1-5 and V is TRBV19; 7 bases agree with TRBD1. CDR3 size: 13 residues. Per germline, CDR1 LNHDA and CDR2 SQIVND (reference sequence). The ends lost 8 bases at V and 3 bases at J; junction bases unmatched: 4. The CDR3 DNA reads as TGTGCCAGTGCTCAGGGGGTCAATCAGCCCCAGCATTTT. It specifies CASAQGVNQPQHF.

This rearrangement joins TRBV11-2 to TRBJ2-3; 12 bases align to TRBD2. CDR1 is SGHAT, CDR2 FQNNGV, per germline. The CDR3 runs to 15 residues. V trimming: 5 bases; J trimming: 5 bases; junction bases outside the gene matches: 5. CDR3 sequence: CASSRRTSGVDTQYF. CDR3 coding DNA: TGTGCCAGCAGCCGACGGACTAGCGGGGTAGATACGCAGTATTTT.

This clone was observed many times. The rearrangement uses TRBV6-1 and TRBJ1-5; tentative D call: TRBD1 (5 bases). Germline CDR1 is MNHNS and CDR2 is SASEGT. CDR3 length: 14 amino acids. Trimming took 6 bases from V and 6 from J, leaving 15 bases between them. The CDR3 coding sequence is TGTGCCAGCAGGGAGGGACTGGCGGGTCAGCCCCAGCATTTT. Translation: CASREGLAGQPQHF.

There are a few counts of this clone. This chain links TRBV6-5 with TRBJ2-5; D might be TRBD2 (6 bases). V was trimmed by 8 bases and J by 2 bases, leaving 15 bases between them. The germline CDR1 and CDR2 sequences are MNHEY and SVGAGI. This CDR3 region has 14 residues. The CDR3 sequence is CASLDSRGQETQYF. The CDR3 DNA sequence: TGTGCCAGCCTAGACTCGCGGGGTCAAGAGACCCAGTACTTC.

In nucleotides, the CDR3 is TGTGCCAGCAGCTCACAAGGGGCAACTGAAGCTTTCTTT. Its protein product is CASSSQGATEAFF. The chain links TRBV7-9 to TRBJ1-1, with D possibly being TRBD1 (5 bases). V was trimmed by 4 bases and J by 5 bases, leaving 11 bases between them. The length of the CDR3 is 13 residues. Germline lookup yields CDR1 SEHNR and CDR2 FQNEAQ (reference sequence). Looking up the rest from reference TRBV7-9 and TRBJ1-1 gives the full variable domain: DTGVSQNPRHKITKRGQNVTFRCDPISEHNRLYWYRQTLGQGPEFLTYFQNEAQLEKSRLLSDRFSAERPKGSFSTLEIQRTEQGDSAMYLCASSSQGATEAFFGQGTRLTVV.

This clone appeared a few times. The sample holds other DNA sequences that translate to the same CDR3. DNA for the CDR3: TGCAGCGTTGGCCCTAAGGGGGGCCACTACGAGCAGTACTTC. Translating it yields CSVGPKGGHYEQYF. The chain has TRBV29-1 and TRBJ2-7; D may match TRBD1 or TRBD2 (6 bases each). Trimming removed 4 bases from V and 3 bases from J, with 16 bases in between. Germline V gene lookup returns CDR1 SQVTM and CDR2 ANQGSEA. The CDR3 has 14 residues.

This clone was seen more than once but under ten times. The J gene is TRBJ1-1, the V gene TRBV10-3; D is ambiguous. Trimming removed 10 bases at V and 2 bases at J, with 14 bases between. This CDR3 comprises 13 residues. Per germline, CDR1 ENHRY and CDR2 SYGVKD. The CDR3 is CATAFGGNTEAFF. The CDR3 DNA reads TGTGCCACCGCTTTTGGTGGTAACACTGAAGCTTTCTTT.

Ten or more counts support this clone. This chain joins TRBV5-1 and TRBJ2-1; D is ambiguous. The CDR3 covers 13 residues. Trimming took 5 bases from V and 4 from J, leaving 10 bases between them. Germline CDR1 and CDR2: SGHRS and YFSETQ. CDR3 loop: CASSTPGYNEQFF. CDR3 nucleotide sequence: TGCGCCAGCAGTACACCCGGATACAATGAGCAGTTCTTC.

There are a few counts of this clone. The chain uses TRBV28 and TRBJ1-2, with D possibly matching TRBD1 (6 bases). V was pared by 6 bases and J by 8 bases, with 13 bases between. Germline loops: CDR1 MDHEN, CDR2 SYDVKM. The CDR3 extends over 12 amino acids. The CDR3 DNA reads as TGTGCCAGCAGAGACCCAGGGGCCGGCTACACCTTC. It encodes CASRDPGAGYTF.

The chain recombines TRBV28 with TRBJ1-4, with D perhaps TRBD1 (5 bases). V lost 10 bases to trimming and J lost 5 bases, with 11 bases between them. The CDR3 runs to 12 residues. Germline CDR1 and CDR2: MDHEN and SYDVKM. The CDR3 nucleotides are TGTGCCATCGGCAGGGTAAATGAAAAACTGTTTTTT. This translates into CAIGRVNEKLFF.

The CDR3 sequence: CASSESGGGSTDTQYF. CDR3 sequence (DNA): TGCGCCAGCAGTGAGTCAGGCGGGGGGAGCACAGATACGCAGTATTTT. J is TRBJ2-3 and V is TRBV10-1, with TRBD2 matching over 8 bases. The junction had 2 bases not matched to a gene; V was cut back by 0 bases and J by 0 bases. Germline V gene data show CDR1 as WNHNN and CDR2 as SYGVQD (reference sequence). The CDR3 has 16 residues.

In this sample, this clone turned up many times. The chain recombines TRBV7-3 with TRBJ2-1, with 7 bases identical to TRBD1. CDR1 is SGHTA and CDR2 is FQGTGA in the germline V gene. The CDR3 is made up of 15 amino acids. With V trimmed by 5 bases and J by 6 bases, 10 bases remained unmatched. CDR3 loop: CASSQGVANFNEQFF. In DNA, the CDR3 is TGTGCCAGCAGCCAGGGGGTAGCCAACTTCAATGAGCAGTTCTTC.

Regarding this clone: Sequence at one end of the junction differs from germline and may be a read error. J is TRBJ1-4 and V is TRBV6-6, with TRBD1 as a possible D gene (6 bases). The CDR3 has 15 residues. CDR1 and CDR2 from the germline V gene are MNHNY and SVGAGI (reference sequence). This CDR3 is CASSTLGTTNEKLFF. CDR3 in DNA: TGTGCCAGCAGCACCTTGGGGACAACCAATGAAAAACTGTTTTTT.

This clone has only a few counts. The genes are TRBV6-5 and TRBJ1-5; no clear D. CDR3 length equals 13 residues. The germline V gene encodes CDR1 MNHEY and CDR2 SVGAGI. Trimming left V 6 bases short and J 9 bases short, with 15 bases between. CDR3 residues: CASSPDPRRPQHF. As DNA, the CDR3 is TGTGCCAGCAGCCCCGACCCCAGGCGGCCCCAGCATTTT.

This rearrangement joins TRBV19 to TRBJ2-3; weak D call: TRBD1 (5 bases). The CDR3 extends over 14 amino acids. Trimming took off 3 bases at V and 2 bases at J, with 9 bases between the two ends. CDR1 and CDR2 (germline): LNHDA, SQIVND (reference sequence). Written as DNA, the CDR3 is TGTGCCAGTAGTATGGGGCGGACCACAGATACGCAGTATTTT. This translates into CASSMGRTTDTQYF.

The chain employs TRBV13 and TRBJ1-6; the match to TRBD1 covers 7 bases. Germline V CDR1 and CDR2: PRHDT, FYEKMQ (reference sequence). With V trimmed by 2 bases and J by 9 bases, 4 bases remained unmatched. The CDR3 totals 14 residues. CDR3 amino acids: CASSLTGDISPLHF. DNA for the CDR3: TGTGCCAGCAGCTTAACAGGGGACATTTCACCCCTCCACTTT.

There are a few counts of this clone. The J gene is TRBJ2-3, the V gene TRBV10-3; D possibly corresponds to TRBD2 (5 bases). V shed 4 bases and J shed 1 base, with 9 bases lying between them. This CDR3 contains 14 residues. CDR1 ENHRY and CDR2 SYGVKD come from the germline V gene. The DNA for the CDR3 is TGTGCCATCAGTGGAGGGAGTGGCACAGATACGCAGTATTTT. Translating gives CAISGGSGTDTQYF.

CDR3 nucleotides: TGTGCCAGCAGCTTACAGGCCAGGGAAATTCGACTCTATGGCTACACCTTC. Residues: CASSLQAREIRLYGYTF. The chain carries TRBV7-3 and TRBJ1-2; a possible D gene is TRBD1 (5 bases). V was trimmed by 2 bases and J by 4 bases, leaving 20 bases between them. The CDR3 is made up of 17 amino acids. The germline CDR1 and CDR2 sequences are SGHTA and FQGTGA.

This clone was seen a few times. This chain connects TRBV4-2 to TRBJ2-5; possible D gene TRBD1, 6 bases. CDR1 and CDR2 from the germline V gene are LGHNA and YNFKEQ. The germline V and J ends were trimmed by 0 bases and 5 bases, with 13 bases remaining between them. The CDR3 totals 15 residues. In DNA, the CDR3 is TGTGCCAGCAGCCAAGATCTGTCAGGGGAGGAGACCCAGTACTTC. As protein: CASSQDLSGEETQYF.

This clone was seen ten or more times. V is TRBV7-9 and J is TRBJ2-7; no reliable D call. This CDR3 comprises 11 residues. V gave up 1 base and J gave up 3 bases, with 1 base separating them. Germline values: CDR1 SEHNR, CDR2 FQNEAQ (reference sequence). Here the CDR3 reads CASSLDYEQYF. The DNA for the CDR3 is TGTGCCAGCAGCTTAGACTACGAGCAGTACTTC.